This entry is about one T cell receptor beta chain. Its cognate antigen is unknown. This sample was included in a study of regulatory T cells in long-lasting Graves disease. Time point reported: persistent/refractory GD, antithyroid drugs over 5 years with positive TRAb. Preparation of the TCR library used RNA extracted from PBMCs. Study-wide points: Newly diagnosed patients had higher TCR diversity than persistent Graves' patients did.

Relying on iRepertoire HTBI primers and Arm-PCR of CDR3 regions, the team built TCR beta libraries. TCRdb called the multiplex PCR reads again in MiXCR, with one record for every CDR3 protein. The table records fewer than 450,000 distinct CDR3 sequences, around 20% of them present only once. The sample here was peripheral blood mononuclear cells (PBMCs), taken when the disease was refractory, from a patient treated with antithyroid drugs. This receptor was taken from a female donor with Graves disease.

CDR3 coding DNA: TGTGCCATCAGTGAGTCACGTGAGCAGTACTTC. Translation gives CAISESREQYF. J is TRBJ2-7 and V is TRBV10-3; no reliable D call. Germline values: CDR1 ENHRY, CDR2 SYGVKD. The CDR3 extends over 11 amino acids. Trimming removed 0 bases from V and 7 bases from J, with 4 bases in between.